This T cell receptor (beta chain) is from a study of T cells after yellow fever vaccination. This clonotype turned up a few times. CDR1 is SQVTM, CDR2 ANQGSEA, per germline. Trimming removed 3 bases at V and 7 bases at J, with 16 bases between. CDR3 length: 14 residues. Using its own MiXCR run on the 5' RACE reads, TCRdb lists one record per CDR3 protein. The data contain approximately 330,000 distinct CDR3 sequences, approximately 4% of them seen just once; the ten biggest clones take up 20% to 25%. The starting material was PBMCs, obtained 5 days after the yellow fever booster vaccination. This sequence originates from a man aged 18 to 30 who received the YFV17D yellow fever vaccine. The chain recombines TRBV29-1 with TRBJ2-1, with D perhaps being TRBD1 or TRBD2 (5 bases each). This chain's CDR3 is CSVDEGEWGNEQFF. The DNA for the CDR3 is TGCAGCGTTGACGAGGGTGAGTGGGGGAATGAGCAGTTCTTC.